A single T cell receptor (beta chain) is shown here with its context. Followed longitudinally, the Seattle patients had been enrolled during active infection. This CDR3 contains 18 residues. V dropped 6 bases and J dropped 0; count of bases not matched to a gene: 17. Looked up from germline, CDR1 is SNHLY and CDR2 is FYNNEI. Original processing notes: Reference gene primer amplification gave nucleated cell count estimates. Using immunoSEQ multiplex PCR, the repertoire was profiled, and TCRdb retains in-frame clones only, with some absent. V, J and clone size were drawn from that table, and D and trimming were deduced from the DNA. The repertoire holds 150,000 to 200,000 clones, with roughly 93% as singletons. This specimen comes from a study of blood T cell repertoires in COVID-19. About the research overall: Donors in the United States, Italy and Spain gave samples during acute or convalescent COVID-19. PBMCs, B-cell-depleted T cells, or T cells provided the cDNA or gDNA that made up the material.

The clonotype was recovered from a woman aged 55-70 years with COVID-19, enrolled during active disease. The gene calls are TRBV2 and TRBJ2-7, with 7 bases aligning to TRBD2. Sequences were obtained from peripheral blood. The CDR3: CASSARRTSGASSYEQYF. The CDR3 DNA is TGTGCCAGCAGCGCTAGACGGACCAGCGGGGCAAGCTCCTACGAGCAGTACTTC.